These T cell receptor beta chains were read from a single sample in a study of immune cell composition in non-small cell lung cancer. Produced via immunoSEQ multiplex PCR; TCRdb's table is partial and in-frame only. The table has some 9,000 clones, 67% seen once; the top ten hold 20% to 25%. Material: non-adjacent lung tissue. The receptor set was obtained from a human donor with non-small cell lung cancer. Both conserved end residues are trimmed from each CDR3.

cdr3_aa: ASSLGGVVNQPQH
v_call: TRBV5-1
j_call: TRBJ1-5

cdr3_aa: ASSWGGNEQF
v_call: TRBV7-2
j_call: TRBJ2-1

cdr3_aa: ASSDIQGRSYNEQF
v_call: TRBV6-1
j_call: TRBJ2-1

cdr3_aa: ASNPRTEPNYGYT
v_call: TRBV19
j_call: TRBJ1-2

cdr3_aa: ASSLDSEETQY
v_call: TRBV5-1
j_call: TRBJ2-5

cdr3_aa: ASSLLRGNTIY
v_call: TRBV4-1
j_call: TRBJ1-3

cdr3_aa: ASSLGLALQETQY
v_call: TRBV5-1
j_call: TRBJ2-5

cdr3_aa: ASTPDREGNSPLH
v_call: TRBV19
j_call: TRBJ1-6

cdr3_aa: ASTDGEASPLH
v_call: TRBV5-1
j_call: TRBJ1-6

cdr3_aa: ASSPQAQGAGYGYT
v_call: TRBV19
j_call: TRBJ1-2

cdr3_aa: ASSLLTDTQY
v_call: TRBV5-1
j_call: TRBJ2-3

cdr3_aa: ASSLGLRAGANVLT
v_call: TRBV5-5
j_call: TRBJ2-6

cdr3_aa: ASSGPPPRQPPYEQY
v_call: TRBV5-4
j_call: TRBJ2-7

cdr3_aa: AMTAGQGAVDTQY
v_call: TRBV10-3
j_call: TRBJ2-3

cdr3_aa: ASSSSGGPNTGELF
v_call: TRBV13
j_call: TRBJ2-2

cdr3_aa: ASSIAVNEKLF
v_call: TRBV19
j_call: TRBJ1-4

cdr3_aa: ASSLMGGQSYNEQF
v_call: TRBV27
j_call: TRBJ2-1

cdr3_aa: ASSMYGGRNTEAF
v_call: TRBV19
j_call: TRBJ1-1

cdr3_aa: ASSEPGWQPQH
v_call: TRBV10-2
j_call: TRBJ1-5

cdr3_aa: ASSRGTGAYEQY
v_call: TRBV11-2
j_call: TRBJ2-7

cdr3_aa: ASSARQGGYEQY
v_call: TRBV4-1
j_call: TRBJ2-7

cdr3_aa: ASSATEFYGYT
v_call: TRBV19
j_call: TRBJ1-2

cdr3_aa: AIRDRAGANVLT
v_call: TRBV10-3
j_call: TRBJ2-6

cdr3_aa: ASSQDVGGGQPQH
v_call: TRBV4-3
j_call: TRBJ1-5

cdr3_aa: ASSLALDRGNYGYT
v_call: TRBV5-1
j_call: TRBJ1-2

cdr3_aa: ASSAPGLQAF
v_call: TRBV6-5
j_call: TRBJ1-1

cdr3_aa: ASSLGAGDYGYT
v_call: TRBV5-1
j_call: TRBJ1-2

cdr3_aa: ASSSSGGTDTQY
v_call: TRBV5-4
j_call: TRBJ2-3

cdr3_aa: ASSPTGGEYQPQH
v_call: TRBV5-1
j_call: TRBJ1-5

cdr3_aa: ASSLVGRGIYGYT
v_call: TRBV5-4
j_call: TRBJ1-2

cdr3_aa: ASSEVPSLAKNIQY
v_call: TRBV2
j_call: TRBJ2-4

cdr3_aa: ASSLSSTGSGRAQY
v_call: TRBV27
j_call: TRBJ2-5

cdr3_aa: ASSPTGRIRDWNEKLF
v_call: TRBV7-9
j_call: TRBJ1-4

cdr3_aa: ASSFGGLAGGLQETQY
v_call: TRBV5-1
j_call: TRBJ2-5

cdr3_aa: ASSLAQGGGNTIY
v_call: TRBV5-1
j_call: TRBJ1-3

cdr3_aa: ASSLASGDLRGEQY
v_call: TRBV7-9
j_call: TRBJ2-7

cdr3_aa: ASSLVPGEFYEQY
v_call: TRBV7-6
j_call: TRBJ2-7

cdr3_aa: ASSLGTEPGQGVYEQY
v_call: TRBV7-6
j_call: TRBJ2-7

cdr3_aa: ASSHRAGSKSEAF
v_call: TRBV4-3
j_call: TRBJ1-1

cdr3_aa: ASSLETDTEAF
v_call: TRBV11-2
j_call: TRBJ1-1

cdr3_aa: ASSLRGQYGYT
v_call: TRBV27
j_call: TRBJ1-2

cdr3_aa: ASSVTSNLGTGELF
v_call: TRBV10-1
j_call: TRBJ2-2